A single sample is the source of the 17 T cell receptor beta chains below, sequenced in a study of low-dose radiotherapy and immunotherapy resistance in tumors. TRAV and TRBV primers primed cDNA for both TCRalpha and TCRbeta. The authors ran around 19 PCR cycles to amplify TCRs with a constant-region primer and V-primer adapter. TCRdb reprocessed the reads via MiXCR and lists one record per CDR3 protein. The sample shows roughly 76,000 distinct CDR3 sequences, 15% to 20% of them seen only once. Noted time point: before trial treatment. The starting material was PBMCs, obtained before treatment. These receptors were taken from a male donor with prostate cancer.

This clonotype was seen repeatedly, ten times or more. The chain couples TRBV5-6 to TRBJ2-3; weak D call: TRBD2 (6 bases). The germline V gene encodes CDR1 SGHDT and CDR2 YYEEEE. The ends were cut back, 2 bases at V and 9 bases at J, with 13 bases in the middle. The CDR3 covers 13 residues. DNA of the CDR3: TGTGCCAGCAGCTTTCCCGACAGCGGGACGCAGTATTTT. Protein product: CASSFPDSGTQYF.

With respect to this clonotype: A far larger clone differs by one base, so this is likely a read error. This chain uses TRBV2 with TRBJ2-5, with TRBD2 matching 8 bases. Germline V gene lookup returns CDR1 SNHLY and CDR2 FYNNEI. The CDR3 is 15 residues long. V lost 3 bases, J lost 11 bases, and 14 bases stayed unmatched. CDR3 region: CASSEGVLAGYAQYF. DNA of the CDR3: TGTGCCAGCAGTGAGGGGGTGTTAGCGGGGTATGCGCAGTACTTC. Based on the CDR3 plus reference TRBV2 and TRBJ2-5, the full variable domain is EPEVTQTPSHQVTQMGQEVILRCVPISNHLYFYWYRQILGQKVEFLVSFYNNEISEKSEIFDDQFSVERPDGSNFTLKIRSTKLEDSAMYFCASSEGVLAGYAQYFGPGTRLLVL.

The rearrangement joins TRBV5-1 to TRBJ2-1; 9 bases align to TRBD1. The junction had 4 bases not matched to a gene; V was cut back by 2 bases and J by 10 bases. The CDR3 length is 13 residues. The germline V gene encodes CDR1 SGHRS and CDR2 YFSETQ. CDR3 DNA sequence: TGCGCCAGCAGCTTCGGACAGGGGCGGGAGCAGTTCTTC. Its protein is CASSFGQGREQFF. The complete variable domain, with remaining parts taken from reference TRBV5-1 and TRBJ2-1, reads KAGVTQTPRYLIKTRGQQVTLSCSPISGHRSVSWYQQTPGQGLQFLFEYFSETQRNKGNFPGRFSGRQFSNSRSEMNVSTLELGDSALYLCASSFGQGREQFFGPGTRLTVL.

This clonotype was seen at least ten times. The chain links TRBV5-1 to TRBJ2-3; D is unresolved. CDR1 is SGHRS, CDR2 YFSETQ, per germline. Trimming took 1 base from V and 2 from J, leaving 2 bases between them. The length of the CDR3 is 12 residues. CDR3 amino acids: CASSLYTDTQYF. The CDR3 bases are TGCGCCAGCAGCTTGTACACAGATACGCAGTATTTT. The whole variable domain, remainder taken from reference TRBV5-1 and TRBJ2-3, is KAGVTQTPRYLIKTRGQQVTLSCSPISGHRSVSWYQQTPGQGLQFLFEYFSETQRNKGNFPGRFSGRQFSNSRSEMNVSTLELGDSALYLCASSLYTDTQYFGPGTRLTVL.

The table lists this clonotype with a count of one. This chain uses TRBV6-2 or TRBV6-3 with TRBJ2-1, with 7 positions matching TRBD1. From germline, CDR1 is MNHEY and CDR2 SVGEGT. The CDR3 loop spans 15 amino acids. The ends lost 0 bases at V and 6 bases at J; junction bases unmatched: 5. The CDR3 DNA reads TGTGCCAGCAGTTACTCCGGGACAGTTGCCAATGAGCAGTTCTTC. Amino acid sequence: CASSYSGTVANEQFF.

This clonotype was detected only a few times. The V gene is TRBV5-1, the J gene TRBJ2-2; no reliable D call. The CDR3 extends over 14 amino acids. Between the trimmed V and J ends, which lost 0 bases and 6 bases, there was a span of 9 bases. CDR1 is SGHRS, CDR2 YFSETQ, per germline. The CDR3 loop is CASSLEKAAGELFF. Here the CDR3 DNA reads TGCGCCAGCAGCTTGGAGAAGGCGGCCGGGGAGCTGTTTTTT.

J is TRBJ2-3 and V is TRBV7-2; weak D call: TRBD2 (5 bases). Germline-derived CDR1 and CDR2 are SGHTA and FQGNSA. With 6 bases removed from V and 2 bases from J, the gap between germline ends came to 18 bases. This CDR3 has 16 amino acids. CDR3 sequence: CASSLLSGESTDTQYF. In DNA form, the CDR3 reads TGTGCCAGCAGTTTACTCAGCGGCGAATCCACAGATACGCAGTATTTT.

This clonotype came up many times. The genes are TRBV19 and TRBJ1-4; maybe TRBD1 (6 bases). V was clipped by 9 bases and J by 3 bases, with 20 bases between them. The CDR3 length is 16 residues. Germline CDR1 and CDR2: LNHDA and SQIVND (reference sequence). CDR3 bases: TGTGCCAGCCGCAATTGGGCAGGGGAGGCTAATGAAAAACTGTTTTTT. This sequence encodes CASRNWAGEANEKLFF.

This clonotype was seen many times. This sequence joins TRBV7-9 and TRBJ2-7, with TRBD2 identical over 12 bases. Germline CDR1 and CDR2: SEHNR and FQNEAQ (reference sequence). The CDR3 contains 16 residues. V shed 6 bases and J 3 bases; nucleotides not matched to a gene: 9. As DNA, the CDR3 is TGTGCCAGCAGTCCGCTGACTAGCGGGAGTCGCTACGAGCAGTACTTC. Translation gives CASSPLTSGSRYEQYF.

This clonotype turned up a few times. This chain's CDR3 is CASSPRDSTYEQYF. The CDR3 region has the DNA TGCGCCAGCAGCCCCCGGGACAGCACCTACGAGCAGTACTTC. The chain is built from TRBV5-1 and TRBJ2-7; 7 bases match TRBD1. The J segment lost 2 bases and the V segment lost 4 bases, leaving 6 bases of the junction unmatched. The CDR3 consists of 14 residues. The V gene's germline CDR1 is SGHRS and CDR2 YFSETQ.

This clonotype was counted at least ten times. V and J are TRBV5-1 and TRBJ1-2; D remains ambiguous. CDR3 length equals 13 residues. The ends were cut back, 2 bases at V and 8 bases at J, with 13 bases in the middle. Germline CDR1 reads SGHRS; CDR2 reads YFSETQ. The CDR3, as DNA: TGCGCCAGCAGCTTACTTGACCAGCGAGGCTACACCTTC. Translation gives CASSLLDQRGYTF.

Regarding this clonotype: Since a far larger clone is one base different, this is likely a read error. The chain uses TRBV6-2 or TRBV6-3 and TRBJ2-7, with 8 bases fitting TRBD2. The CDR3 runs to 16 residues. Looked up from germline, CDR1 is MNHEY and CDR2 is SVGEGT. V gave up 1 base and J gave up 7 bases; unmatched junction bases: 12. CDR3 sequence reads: CASSYFAGGNYNEQYF. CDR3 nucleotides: TGTGCCAGCAGTTACTTCGCGGGGGGCAACTACAATGAGCAGTACTTC.

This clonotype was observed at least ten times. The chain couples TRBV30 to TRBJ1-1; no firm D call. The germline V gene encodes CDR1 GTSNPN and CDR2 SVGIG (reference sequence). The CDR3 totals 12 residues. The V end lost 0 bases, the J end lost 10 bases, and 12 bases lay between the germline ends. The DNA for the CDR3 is TGTGCCTGGAGTGTACGGGCATCGGGAGCTTTCTTT. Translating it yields CAWSVRASGAFF.

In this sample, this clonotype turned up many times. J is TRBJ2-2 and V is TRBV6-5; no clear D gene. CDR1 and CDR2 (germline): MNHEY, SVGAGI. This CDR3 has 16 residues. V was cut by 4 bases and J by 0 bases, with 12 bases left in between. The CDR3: CASSSLGASNTGELFF. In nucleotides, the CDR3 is TGTGCCAGCAGTTCTCTAGGAGCTTCGAACACCGGGGAGCTGTTTTTT.

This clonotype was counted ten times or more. The CDR3 sequence is CASSPPGTGGAAGQYF. CDR3 DNA: TGTGCCAGCAGCCCCCCTGGGACAGGGGGCGCAGCTGGGCAGTACTTC. The chain employs TRBV6-5 and TRBJ2-7; 12 bases fit TRBD1. Germline CDR1 and CDR2: MNHEY and SVGAGI. V lost 6 bases and J lost 9; bases outside the gene matches: 15. This CDR3 has 16 amino acids.

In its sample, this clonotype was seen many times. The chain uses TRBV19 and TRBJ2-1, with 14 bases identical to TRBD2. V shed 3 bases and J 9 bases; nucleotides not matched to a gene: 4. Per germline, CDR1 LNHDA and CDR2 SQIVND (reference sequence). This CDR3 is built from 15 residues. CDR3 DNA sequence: TGTGCCAGTAGTATGACTAGCGGGAGGGCCGGTGAGCAGTTCTTC. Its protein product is CASSMTSGRAGEQFF.

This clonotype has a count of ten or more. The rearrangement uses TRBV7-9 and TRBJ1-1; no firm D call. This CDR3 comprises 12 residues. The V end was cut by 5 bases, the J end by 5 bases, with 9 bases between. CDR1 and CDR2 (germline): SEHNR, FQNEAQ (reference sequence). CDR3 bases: TGTGCCAGCAGCCTATACGGGACTGAAGCTTTCTTT. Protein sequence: CASSLYGTEAFF.